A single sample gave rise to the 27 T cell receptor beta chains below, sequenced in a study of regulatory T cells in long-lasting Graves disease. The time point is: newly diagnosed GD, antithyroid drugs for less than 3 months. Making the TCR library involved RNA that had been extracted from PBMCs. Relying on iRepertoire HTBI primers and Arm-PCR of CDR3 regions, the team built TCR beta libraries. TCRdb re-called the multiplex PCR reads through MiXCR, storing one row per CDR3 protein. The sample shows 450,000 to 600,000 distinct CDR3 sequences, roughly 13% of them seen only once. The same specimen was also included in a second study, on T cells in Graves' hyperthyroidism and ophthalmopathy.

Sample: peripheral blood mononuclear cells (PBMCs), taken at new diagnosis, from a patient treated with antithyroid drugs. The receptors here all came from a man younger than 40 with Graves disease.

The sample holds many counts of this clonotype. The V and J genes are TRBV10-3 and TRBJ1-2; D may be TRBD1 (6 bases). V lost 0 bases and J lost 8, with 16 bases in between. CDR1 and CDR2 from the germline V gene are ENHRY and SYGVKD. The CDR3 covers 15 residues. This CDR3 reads CAISESTGASWGYTF. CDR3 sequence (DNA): TGTGCCATCAGTGAGTCGACGGGGGCGTCTTGGGGCTACACCTTC.

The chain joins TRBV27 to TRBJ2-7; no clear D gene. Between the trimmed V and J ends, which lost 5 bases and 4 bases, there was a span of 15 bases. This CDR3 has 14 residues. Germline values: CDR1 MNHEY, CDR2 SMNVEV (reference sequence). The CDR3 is CASSSPGLLYEQYF. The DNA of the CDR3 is TGTGCCAGCAGTAGCCCGGGCCTCCTATACGAGCAGTACTTC.

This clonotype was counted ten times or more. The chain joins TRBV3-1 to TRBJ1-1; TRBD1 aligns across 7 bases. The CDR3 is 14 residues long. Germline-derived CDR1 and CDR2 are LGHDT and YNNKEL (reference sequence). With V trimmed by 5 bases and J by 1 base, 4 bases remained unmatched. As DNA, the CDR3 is TGTGCCAGCAGCATCCGGACAGGGAACACTGAAGCTTTCTTT. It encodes CASSIRTGNTEAFF.

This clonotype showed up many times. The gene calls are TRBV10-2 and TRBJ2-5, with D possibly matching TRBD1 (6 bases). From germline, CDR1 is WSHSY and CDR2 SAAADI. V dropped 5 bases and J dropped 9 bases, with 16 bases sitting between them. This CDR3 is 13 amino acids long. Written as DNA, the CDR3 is TGCGCCAGCAGTAATGACAGGCAGGGCGCCCAGTACTTC. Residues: CASSNDRQGAQYF.

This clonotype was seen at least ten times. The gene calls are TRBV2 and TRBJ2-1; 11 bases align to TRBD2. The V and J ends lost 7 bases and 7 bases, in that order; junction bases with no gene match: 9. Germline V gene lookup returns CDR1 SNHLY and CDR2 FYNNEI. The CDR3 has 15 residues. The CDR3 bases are TGTGCCAGCACAGATTGGACTAGCGGGTCTAATGAGCAGTTCTTC. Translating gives CASTDWTSGSNEQFF.

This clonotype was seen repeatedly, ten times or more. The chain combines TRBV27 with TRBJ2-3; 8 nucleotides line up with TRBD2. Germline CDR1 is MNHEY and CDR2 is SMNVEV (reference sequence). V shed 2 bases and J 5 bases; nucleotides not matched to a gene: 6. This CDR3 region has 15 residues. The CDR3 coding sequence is TGTGCCAGCAGTTTACTGCTAGCGGGTAGAGATACGCAGTATTTT. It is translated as CASSLLLAGRDTQYF.

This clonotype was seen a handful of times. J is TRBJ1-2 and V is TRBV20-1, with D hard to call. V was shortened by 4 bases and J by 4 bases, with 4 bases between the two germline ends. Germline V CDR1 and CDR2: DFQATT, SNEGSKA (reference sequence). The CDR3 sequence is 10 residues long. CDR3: CSAIVYGYTF. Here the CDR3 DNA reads TGCAGTGCTATCGTCTATGGCTACACCTTC.

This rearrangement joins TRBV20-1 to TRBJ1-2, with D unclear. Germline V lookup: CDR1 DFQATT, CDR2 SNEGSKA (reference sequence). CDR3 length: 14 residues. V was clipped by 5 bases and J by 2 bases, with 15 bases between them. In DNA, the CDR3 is TGCAGTGCTTCCCCGATCAGACTGAACTATGGCTACACCTTC. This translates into CSASPIRLNYGYTF.

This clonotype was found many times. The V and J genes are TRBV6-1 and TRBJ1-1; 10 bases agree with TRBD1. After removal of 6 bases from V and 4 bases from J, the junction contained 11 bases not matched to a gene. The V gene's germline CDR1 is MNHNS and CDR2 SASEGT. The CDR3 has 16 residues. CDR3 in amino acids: CASSMGQGRSSTEAFF. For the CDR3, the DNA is TGTGCCAGCAGCATGGGACAGGGGAGGTCGAGCACTGAAGCTTTCTTT.

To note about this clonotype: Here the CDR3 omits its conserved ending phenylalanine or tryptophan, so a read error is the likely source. The DNA of the CDR3 is TGCAGCGTGGGACAGGGAAAGACTGAAGCTTTCCTT. Amino acid sequence: CSVGQGKTEAFL. The chain is built from TRBV29-1 and TRBJ1-1, with 9 bases identical to TRBD1. The junction had 4 bases not matched to a gene; V was cut back by 6 bases and J by 5 bases. The germline V gene has CDR1 SQVTM and CDR2 ANQGSEA. CDR3 length: 12 residues.

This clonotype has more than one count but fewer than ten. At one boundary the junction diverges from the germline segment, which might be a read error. The CDR3 is CASRTQAGVLHNEQFF. The CDR3 DNA reads TGCGCCAGCAGGACACAGGCGGGAGTTCTCCACAATGAGCAGTTCTTC. The chain employs TRBV2 and TRBJ2-1; 7 positions agree with TRBD2. The CDR3 consists of 16 residues. Germline CDR1 SNHLY, CDR2 FYNNEI. Drawing the rest from reference TRBV2 and TRBJ2-1, the complete variable domain is EPEVTQTPSHQVTQMGQEVILRCVPISNHLYFYWYRQILGQKVEFLVSFYNNEISEKSEIFDDQFSVERPDGSNFTLKIRSTKLEDSAMYFCASRTQAGVLHNEQFFGPGTRLTVL.

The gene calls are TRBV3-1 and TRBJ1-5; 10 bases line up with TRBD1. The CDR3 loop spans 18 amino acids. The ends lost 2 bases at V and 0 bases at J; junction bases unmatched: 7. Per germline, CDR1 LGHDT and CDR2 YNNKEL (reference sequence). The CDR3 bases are TGTGCCAGCAGCCAAAAGGGACAGGGGTCCTATAGCAATCAGCCCCAGCATTTT. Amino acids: CASSQKGQGSYSNQPQHF.

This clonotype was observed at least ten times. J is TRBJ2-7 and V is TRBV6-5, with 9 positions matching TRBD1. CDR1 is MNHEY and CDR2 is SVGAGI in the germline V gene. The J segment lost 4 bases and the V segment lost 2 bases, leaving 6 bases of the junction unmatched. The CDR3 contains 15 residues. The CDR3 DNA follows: TGTGCCAGCAGTTACAGTTGGGACAGGGCATACGAGCAGTACTTC. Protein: CASSYSWDRAYEQYF.

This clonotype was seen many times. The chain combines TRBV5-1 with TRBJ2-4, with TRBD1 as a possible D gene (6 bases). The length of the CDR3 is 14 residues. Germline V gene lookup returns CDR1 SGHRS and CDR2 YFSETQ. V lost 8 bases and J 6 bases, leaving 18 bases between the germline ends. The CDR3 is CASSKGDMVNIQYF. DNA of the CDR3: TGCGCCAGTTCCAAGGGGGACATGGTAAACATTCAGTACTTC. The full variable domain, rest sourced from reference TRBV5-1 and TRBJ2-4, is KAGVTQTPRYLIKTRGQQVTLSCSPISGHRSVSWYQQTPGQGLQFLFEYFSETQRNKGNFPGRFSGRQFSNSRSEMNVSTLELGDSALYLCASSKGDMVNIQYFGAGTRLSVL.

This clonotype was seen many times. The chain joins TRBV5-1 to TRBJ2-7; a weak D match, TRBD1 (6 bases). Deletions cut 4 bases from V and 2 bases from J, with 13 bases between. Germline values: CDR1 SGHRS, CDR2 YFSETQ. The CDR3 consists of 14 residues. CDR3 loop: CASSPGDGAYEQYF. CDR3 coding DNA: TGCGCCAGCAGCCCAGGGGACGGCGCCTACGAGCAGTACTTC.

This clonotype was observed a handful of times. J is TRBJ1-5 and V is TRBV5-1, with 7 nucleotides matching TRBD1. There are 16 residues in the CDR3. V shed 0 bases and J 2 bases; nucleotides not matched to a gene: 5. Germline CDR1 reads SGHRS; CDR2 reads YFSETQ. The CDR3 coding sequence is TGCGCCAGCAGCTTGGGAGGGGGCGATGGCAATCAGCCCCAGCATTTT. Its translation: CASSLGGGDGNQPQHF.

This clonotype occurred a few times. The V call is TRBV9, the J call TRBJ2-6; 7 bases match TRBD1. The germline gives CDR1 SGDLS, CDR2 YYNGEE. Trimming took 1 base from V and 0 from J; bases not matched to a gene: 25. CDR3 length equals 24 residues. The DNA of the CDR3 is TGTGCCAGCAGCGTAACCCCCGGGACAGCCTACGAAAAGAACTCCCGCTCTGGGGCCAACGTCCTGACTTTC. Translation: CASSVTPGTAYEKNSRSGANVLTF.

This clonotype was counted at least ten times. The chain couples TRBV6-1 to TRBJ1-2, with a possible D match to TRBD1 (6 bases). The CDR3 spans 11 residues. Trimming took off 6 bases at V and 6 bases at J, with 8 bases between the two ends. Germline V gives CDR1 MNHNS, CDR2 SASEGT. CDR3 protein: CASSRGHGYTF. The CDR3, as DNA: TGTGCCAGCAGCAGGGGTCATGGCTACACCTTC.

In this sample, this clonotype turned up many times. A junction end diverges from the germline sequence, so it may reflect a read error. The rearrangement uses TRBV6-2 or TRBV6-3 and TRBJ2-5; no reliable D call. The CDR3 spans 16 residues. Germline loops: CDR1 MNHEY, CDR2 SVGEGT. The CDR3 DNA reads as TGCGCCCGGAACCAGCCCTGTGGGGTCTGCGATGAGACCCAGTACTTC. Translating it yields CARNQPCGVCDETQYF.

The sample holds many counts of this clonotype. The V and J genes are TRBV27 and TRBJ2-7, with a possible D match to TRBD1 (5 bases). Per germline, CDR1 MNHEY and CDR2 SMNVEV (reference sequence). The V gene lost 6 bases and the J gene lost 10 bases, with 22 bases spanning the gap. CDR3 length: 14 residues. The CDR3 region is CASRRWSQGTAQYF. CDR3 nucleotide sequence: TGTGCCAGCAGACGGTGGAGCCAGGGCACTGCTCAGTACTTC.

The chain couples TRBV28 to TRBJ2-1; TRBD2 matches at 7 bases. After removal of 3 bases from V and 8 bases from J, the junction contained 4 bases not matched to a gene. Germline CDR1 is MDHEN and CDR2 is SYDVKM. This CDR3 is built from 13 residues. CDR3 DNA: TGTGCCAGCAGTTTGATCGCGGGGGATGAGCAGTTCTTC. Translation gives CASSLIAGDEQFF.

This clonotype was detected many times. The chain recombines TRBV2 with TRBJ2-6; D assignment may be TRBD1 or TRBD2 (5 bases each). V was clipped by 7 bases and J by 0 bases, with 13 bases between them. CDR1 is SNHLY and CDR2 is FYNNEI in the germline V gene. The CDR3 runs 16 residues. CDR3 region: CASTWDGHSGANVLTF. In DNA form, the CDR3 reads TGTGCCAGCACCTGGGACGGCCACTCTGGGGCCAACGTCCTGACTTTC.

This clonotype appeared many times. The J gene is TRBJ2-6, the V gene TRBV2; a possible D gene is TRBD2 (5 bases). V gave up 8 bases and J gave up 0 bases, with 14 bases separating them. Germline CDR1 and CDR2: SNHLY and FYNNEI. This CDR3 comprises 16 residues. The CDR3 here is CASGIATRSGANVLTF. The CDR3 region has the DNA TGTGCCAGCGGAATAGCGACCCGCTCTGGGGCCAACGTCCTGACTTTC.

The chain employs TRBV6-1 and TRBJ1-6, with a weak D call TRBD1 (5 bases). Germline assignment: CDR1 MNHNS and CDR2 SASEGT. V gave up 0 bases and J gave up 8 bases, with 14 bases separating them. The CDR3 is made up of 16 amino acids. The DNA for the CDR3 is TGTGCCAGCAGTGAAGCAACCGGGACCGGGGATTCACCCCTCCACTTT. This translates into CASSEATGTGDSPLHF.

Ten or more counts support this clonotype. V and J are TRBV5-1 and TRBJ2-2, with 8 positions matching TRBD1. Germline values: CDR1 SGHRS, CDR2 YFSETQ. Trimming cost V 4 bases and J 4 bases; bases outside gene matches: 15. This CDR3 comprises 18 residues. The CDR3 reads CASSRTLGQGGGTGELFF. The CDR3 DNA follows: TGCGCCAGCAGCCGAACCCTCGGACAGGGTGGTGGCACCGGGGAGCTGTTTTTT.

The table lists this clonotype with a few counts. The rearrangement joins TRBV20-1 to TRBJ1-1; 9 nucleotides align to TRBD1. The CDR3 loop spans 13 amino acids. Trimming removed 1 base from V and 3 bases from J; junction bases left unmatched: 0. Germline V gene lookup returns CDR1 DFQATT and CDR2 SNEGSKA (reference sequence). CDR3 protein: CSARGTGDTEAFF. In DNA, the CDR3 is TGCAGTGCTAGAGGGACAGGGGACACTGAAGCTTTCTTT.

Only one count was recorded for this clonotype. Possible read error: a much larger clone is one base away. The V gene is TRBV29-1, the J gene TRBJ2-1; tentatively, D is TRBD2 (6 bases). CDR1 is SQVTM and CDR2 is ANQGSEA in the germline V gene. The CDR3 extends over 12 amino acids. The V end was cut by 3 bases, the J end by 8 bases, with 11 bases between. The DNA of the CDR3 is TGCAGCGTTGACGGGAGAGAGTATGAGCAGTTCTTC. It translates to CSVDGREYEQFF.